This T cell receptor beta chain appears in the sequencing data of a study of cytomegalovirus exposure and HLA in healthy donors. Study summary: About 85 million unique TCRs from HLA-typed donors were held in an early release of data. Study conclusions and caveats: Specificity of a few CMV-associated chains for CMV antigens was verified in vitro. High specificity and sensitivity for cytomegalovirus status were reported for the classifier.

This clone was seen only a few times. Its antigen remains unidentified. In the PCR, 60 Vbeta and 13 Jbeta primers were used. The table came from immunoSEQ multiplex PCR; TCRdb's copy has only in-frame clones and leaves some out. The table shows over 100,000 clones, with 65% to 75% occurring only once. Trimming left V 4 bases short and J 3 bases short, with 10 bases between. Germline V gene lookup returns CDR1 SGHAT and CDR2 FQNNGV. The CDR3 consists of 15 residues. The gene calls are TRBV11-2 and TRBJ1-6; D is perhaps TRBD1 (6 bases). Sample: PBMCs. This receptor was obtained from a man in his forties in good health and CMV-seropositive. The CDR3 nucleotides read TGTGCCAGCAGCTCGGACAGCCTCTATAATTCACCCCTCCACTTT. Translated: CASSSDSLYNSPLHF.